This T cell receptor beta chain was sequenced in a study of shared clonotypes between healthy human individuals. Study-wide context: The study enrolled a couple of women and a few men aged 18 to 49. The study's findings and limits: Naive subsets generally exceeded memory subsets in estimated richness. The sampled material consisted only of blood, and tissue repertoires are likely to differ.

This CDR3 is built from 14 residues. The V end was cut by 4 bases, the J end by 0 bases, with 7 bases between. In germline, CDR1 is SGHTA, CDR2 FQGTGA. Sequencing was at deep level. Only in-frame clones appear in the TCRdb table, and some are missing; sequencing was by immunoSEQ multiplex PCR. The sample gives around 1,000,000 clones, around three quarters of which show up once; about 0.94% is in the top ten. In this sample, this clone turned up many times. Its antigen is still unknown. Sample: memory CD4+ T cells from PBMCs. Subset meaning: CD45RA-negative fraction. This sequence joins TRBV7-3 and TRBJ2-1, with a tentative D call TRBD1 (5 bases). The origin of this receptor is a man aged 18-30 years in good health. Some clones in this sample may be carry-over from other donors' samples. CDR3 amino acids: CASSSDSSYNEQFF. CDR3 DNA sequence: TGTGCCAGCAGCTCCGACAGCTCCTACAATGAGCAGTTCTTC.